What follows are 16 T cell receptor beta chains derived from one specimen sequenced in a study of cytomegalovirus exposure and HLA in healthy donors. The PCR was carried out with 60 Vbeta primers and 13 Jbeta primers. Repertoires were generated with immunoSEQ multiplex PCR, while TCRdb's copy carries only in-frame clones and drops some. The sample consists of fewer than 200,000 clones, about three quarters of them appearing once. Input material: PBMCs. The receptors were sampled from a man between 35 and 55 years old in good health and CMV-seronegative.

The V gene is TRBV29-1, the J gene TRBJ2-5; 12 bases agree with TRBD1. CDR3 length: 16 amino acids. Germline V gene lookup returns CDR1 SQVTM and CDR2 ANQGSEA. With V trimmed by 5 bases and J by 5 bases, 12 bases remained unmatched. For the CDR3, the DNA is TGCAGCGTTACACTCCGGGACAGGGGGCTGAGGGAGACCCAGTACTTC. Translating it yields CSVTLRDRGLRETQYF.

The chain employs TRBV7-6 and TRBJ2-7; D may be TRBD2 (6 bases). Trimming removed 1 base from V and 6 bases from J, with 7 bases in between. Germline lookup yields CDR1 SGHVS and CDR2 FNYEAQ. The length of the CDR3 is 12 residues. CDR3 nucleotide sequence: TGTGCCAGCAGCTTAGGGGACTCCGAGCAGTACTTC. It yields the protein CASSLGDSEQYF. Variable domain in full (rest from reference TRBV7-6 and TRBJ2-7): GAGVSQSPRYKVTKRGQDVALRCDPISGHVSLYWYRQALGQGPEFLTYFNYEAQQDKSGLPNDRFSAERPEGSISTLTIQRTEQRDSAMYRCASSLGDSEQYFGPGTRLTVT.

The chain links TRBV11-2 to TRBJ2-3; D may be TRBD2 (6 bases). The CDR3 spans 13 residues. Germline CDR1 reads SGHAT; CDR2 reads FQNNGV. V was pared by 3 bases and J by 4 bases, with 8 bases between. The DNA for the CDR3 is TGTGCCAGCAGCTTTCCGGGAGCAGATACGCAGTATTTT. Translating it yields CASSFPGADTQYF.

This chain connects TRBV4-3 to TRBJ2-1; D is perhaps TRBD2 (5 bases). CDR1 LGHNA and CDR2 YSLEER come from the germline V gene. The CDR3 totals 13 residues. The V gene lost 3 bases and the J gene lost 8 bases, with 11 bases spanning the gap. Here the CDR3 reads CASSQRGSDEQFF. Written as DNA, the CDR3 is TGCGCCAGCAGCCAGAGAGGGAGCGATGAGCAGTTCTTC.

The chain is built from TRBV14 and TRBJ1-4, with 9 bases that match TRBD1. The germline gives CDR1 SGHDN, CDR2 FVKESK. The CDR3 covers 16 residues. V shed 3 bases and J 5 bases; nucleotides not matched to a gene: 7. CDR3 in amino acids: CASSQFPGTGNEKLFF. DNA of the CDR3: TGTGCCAGCAGCCAGTTCCCCGGGACAGGGAATGAAAAACTGTTTTTT.

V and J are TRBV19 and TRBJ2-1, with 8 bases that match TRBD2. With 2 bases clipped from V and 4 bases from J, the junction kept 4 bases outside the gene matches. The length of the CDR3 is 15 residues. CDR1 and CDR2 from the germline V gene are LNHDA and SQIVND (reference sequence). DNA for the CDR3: TGTGCCAGTAGTATAACGGGGACTAGTTACAATGAGCAGTTCTTC. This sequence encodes CASSITGTSYNEQFF.

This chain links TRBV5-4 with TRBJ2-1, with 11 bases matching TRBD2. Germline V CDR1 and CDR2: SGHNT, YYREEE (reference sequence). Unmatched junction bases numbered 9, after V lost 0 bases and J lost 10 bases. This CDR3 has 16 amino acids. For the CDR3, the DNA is TGTGCCAGCAGCTTGGCCCTTAGCGGGGGGGCCTTGGAGCAGTTCTTC. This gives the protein CASSLALSGGALEQFF.

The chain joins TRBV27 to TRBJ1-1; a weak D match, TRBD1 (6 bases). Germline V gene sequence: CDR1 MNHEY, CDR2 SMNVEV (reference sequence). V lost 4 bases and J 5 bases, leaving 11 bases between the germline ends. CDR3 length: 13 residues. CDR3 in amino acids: CASSWQGRTEAFF. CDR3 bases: TGTGCCAGCAGTTGGCAGGGGAGAACTGAAGCTTTCTTT.

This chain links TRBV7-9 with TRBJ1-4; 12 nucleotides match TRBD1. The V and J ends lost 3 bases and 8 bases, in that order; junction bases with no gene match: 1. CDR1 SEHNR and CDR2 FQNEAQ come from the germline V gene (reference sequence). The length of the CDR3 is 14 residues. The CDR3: CASSFGTGGEKLFF. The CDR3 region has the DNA TGTGCCAGCAGCTTCGGGACAGGGGGCGAAAAACTGTTTTTT.

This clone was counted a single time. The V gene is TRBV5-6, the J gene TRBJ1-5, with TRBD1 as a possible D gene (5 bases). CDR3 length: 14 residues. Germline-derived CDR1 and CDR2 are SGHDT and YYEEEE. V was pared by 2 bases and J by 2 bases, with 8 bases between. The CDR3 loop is CASSFLGGNQPQHF. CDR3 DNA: TGTGCCAGCAGCTTTTTAGGGGGCAATCAGCCCCAGCATTTT.

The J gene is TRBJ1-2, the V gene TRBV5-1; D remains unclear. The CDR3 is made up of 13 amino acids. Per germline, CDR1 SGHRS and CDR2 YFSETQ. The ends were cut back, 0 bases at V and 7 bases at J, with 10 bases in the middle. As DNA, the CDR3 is TGCGCCAGCAGCTTGGGACAAGATGGTGGCTACACCTTC. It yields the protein CASSLGQDGGYTF.

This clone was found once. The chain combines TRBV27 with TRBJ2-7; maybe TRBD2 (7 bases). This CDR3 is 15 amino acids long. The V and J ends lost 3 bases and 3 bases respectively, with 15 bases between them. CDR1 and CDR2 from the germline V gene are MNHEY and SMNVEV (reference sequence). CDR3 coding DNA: TGTGCCAGCAGTTTCGAGGGGGGGGCATTCTACGAGCAGTACTTC. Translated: CASSFEGGAFYEQYF.

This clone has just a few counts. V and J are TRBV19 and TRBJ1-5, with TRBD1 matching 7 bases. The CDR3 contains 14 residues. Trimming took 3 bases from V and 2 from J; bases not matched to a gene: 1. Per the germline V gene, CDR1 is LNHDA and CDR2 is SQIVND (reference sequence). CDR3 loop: CASSIQGGNQPQHF. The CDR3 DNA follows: TGTGCCAGTAGTATTCAGGGGGGCAATCAGCCCCAGCATTTT.

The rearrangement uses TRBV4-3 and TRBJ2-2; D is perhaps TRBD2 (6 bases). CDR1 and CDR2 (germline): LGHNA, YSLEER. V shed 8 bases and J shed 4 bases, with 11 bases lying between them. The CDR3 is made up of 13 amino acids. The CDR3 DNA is TGCGCCAGCGCGGGGAGGCCCACCGGGGAGCTGTTTTTT. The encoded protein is CASAGRPTGELFF.

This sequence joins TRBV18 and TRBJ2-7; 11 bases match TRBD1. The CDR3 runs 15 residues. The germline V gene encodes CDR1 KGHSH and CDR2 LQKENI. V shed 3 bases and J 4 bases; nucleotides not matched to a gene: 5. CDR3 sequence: CASSPGTGGIYEQYF. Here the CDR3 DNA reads TGTGCCAGCTCACCCGGGACAGGGGGAATATACGAGCAGTACTTC.

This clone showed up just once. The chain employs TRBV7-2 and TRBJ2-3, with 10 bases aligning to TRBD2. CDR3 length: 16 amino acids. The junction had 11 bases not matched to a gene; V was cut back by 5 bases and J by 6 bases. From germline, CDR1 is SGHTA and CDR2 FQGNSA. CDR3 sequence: CASSAGERGGPDTQYF. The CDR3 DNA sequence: TGTGCCAGCAGCGCGGGAGAGCGGGGGGGCCCGGATACGCAGTATTTT.